The 6 T cell receptor beta chains below come from one sample, sequenced in a study of cytomegalovirus exposure and HLA in healthy donors. 13 Jbeta primers and 60 Vbeta primers were used for the PCR. Method: immunoSEQ multiplex PCR; TCRdb's copy keeps in-frame clones and lacks some. The sample holds 95,000 to 130,000 clones, 81% seen once. Sequenced sample: PBMCs. These receptor sequences come from a woman between 25 and 40 years old in good health and CMV-seronegative.

V gene TRBV5-4 combines with J gene TRBJ2-7; maybe TRBD2 (5 bases). The V gene lost 3 bases and the J gene lost 4 bases, with 20 bases spanning the gap. This CDR3 is built from 16 residues. Germline CDR1 and CDR2: SGHNT and YYREEE (reference sequence). CDR3 loop: CASSSPRGPSGYEQYF. Written as DNA, the CDR3 is TGTGCCAGCAGCTCCCCACGGGGTCCTTCAGGATACGAGCAGTACTTC.

This clone was seen only a few times. This chain connects TRBV11-2 to TRBJ2-5; TRBD2 agrees at 9 bases. Trimming took 5 bases from V and 0 from J; bases not matched to a gene: 7. CDR1 is SGHAT and CDR2 is FQNNGV in the germline V gene. There are 16 residues in the CDR3. CDR3 sequence (DNA): TGTGCCAGCAGCCGCGGGAGGGGGCCGTACCAAGAGACCCAGTACTTC. Translating it yields CASSRGRGPYQETQYF. The full variable domain, completed using reference TRBV11-2 and TRBJ2-5, is EAGVAQSPRYKIIEKRQSVAFWCNPISGHATLYWYQQILGQGPKLLIQFQNNGVVDDSQLPKDRFSAERLKGVDSTLKIQPAKLEDSAVYLCASSRGRGPYQETQYFGPGTRLLVL.

This clone came up once. The rearrangement uses TRBV7-9 and TRBJ2-7; 9 positions match TRBD1. This CDR3 spans 17 amino acids. Germline V gene data show CDR1 as SEHNR and CDR2 as FQNEAQ (reference sequence). The ends lost 5 bases at V and 1 base at J; junction bases unmatched: 12. CDR3 in DNA: TGTGCCAGCAGCCCCCGGACGGGACAGGGAGCTTCCTACGAGCAGTACTTC. It encodes CASSPRTGQGASYEQYF.

The chain employs TRBV27 and TRBJ2-7; 16 bases fit TRBD2. J lost 2 bases, V lost 0 bases, and 10 bases had no gene match. Germline V gives CDR1 MNHEY, CDR2 SMNVEV (reference sequence). The CDR3 has 20 amino acids. CDR3 in amino acids: CASSLSRTGLAGGPTYEQYF. DNA of the CDR3: TGTGCCAGCAGTTTATCGCGAACGGGACTAGCGGGAGGGCCCACCTACGAGCAGTACTTC.

J is TRBJ2-7 and V is TRBV28; weak D call: TRBD2 (5 bases). The V gene's germline CDR1 is MDHEN and CDR2 SYDVKM. The CDR3 is 15 amino acids. V lost 1 base to trimming and J lost 4 bases, with 14 bases between them. The CDR3 reads CASSLYRGKQYEQYF. The CDR3 region has the DNA TGTGCCAGCAGTTTATATCGGGGAAAACAGTACGAGCAGTACTTC.

V gene TRBV7-8 combines with J gene TRBJ1-2; D may be TRBD1 (5 bases). CDR3 length equals 13 residues. CDR1 is SGHVS and CDR2 is FQNEAQ in the germline V gene. The V end was cut by 5 bases, the J end by 4 bases, with 11 bases between. CDR3 protein: CASSLGQGYGYTF. The CDR3 region has the DNA TGTGCCAGCAGCCTCGGGCAGGGCTATGGCTACACCTTC.